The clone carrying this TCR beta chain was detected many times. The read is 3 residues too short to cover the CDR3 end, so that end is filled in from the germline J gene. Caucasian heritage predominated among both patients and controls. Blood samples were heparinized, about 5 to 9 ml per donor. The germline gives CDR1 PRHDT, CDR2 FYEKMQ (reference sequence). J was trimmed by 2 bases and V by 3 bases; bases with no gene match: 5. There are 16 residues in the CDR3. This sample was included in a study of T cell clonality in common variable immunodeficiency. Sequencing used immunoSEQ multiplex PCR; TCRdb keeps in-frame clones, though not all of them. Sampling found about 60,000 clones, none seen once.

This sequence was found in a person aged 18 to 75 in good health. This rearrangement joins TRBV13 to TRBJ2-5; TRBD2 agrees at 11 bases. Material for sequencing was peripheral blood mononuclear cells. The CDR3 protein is CASSFGLAGGQETQYF. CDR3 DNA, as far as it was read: TGTGCCAGCAGCTTTGGGCTAGCGGGGGGACAAGAGACC.